The next 2 T cell receptor beta chains were all read from a single sample in a study of T cell repertoires in cytomegalovirus infection. These receptors have no identified antigens. TCRdb re-derived calls from the reads in MiXCR, one entry per CDR3 protein. The repertoire holds around 500,000 distinct CDR3 sequences, approximately 42% seen once, with about 41% in the top ten. The material sequenced was cultured PBMCs, taken from culture after CMV antigen stimulation. All receptors come from a human donor in good health (CMV status not recorded). Some clones in this sample may be carry-over from other donors' samples.

This clonotype was seen a single time. The chain employs TRBV12-3 or TRBV12-4 and TRBJ1-2, with D uncertain. The CDR3 loop spans 15 amino acids. V was cut by 7 bases and J by 1 base, with 16 bases left in between. The CDR3 reads CASTQGGSVNYGYTF. The CDR3 DNA sequence: TGTGCCAGCACCCAAGGAGGCTCAGTTAACTATGGCTACACCTTC.

This chain links TRBV4-1 with TRBJ1-1, with D perhaps TRBD1 (5 bases). CDR1 MGHRA and CDR2 YSYEKL come from the germline V gene. This CDR3 spans 17 amino acids. V was clipped by 3 bases and J by 0 bases, with 17 bases between them. In DNA form, the CDR3 reads TGCGCCAGCAGCCAGCACCCTCGGGGCACAATGAACACTGAAGCTTTCTTT. Translating it yields CASSQHPRGTMNTEAFF.